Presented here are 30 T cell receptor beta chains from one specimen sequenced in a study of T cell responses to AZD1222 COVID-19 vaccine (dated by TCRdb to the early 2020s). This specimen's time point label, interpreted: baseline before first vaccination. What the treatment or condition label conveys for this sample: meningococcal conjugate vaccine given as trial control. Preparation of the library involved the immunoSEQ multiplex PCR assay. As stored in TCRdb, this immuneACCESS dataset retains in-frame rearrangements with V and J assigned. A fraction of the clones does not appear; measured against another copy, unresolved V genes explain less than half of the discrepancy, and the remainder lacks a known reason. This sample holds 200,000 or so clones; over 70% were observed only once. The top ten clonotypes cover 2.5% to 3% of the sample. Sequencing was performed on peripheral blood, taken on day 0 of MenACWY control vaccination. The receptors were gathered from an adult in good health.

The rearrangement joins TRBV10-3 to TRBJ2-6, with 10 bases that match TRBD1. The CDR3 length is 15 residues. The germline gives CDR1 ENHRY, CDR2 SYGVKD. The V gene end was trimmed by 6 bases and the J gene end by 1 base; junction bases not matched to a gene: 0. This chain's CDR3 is CAIRGQGSGANVLTF. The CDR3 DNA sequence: TGTGCCATCAGGGGACAGGGGTCTGGGGCCAACGTCCTGACTTTC.

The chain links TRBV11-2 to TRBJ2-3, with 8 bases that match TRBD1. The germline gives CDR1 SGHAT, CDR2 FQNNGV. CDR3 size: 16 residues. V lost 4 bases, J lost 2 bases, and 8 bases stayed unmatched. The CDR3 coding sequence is TGTGCCAGCAGCTGGACAGGGTTTGACCACACAGATACGCAGTATTTT. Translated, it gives CASSWTGFDHTDTQYF.

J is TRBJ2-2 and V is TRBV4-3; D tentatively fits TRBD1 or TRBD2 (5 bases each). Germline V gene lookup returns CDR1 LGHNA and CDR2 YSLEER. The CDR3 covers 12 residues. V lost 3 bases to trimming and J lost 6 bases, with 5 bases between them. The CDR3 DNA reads TGCGCCAGCAGCCAGGGACCCGGGGAGCTGTTTTTT. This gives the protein CASSQGPGELFF.

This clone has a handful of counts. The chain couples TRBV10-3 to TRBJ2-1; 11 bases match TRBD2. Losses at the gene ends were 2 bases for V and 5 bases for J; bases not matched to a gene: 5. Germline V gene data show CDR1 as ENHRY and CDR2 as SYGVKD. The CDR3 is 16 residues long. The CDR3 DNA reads TGTGCCATCAGTGAGAAACTAGCGGGAGCCGACAATGAGCAGTTCTTC. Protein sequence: CAISEKLAGADNEQFF.

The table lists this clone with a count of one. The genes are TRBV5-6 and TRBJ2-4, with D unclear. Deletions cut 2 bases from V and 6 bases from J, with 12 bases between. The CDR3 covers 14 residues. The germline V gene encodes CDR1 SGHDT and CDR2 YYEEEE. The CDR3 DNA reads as TGTGCCAGCAGCTTCTCATGGGCCCGAAACATTCAGTACTTC. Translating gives CASSFSWARNIQYF.

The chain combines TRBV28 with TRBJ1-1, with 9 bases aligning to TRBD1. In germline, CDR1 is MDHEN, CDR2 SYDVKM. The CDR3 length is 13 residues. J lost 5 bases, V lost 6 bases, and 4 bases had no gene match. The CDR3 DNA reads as TGTGCCAGCAGGGGGGACAGGGTGACTGAAGCTTTCTTT. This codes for CASRGDRVTEAFF.

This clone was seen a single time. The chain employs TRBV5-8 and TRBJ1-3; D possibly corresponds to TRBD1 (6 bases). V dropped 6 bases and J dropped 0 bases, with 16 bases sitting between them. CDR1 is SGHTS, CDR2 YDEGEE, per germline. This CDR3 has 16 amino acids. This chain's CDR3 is CASNKPGQSSGNTIYF. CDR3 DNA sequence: TGTGCCAGCAACAAACCCGGACAGTCCTCTGGAAACACCATATATTTT.

The CDR3 loop is CASSQDKSGVSYEQYF. In DNA form, the CDR3 reads TGTGCCAGCAGCCAAGATAAGAGCGGGGTATCCTACGAGCAGTACTTC. The genes are TRBV3-1 (or the pseudogene TRBV3-2) and TRBJ2-7; 7 nucleotides agree with TRBD2. The V and J ends lost 0 bases and 1 base, in that order; junction bases with no gene match: 6. The CDR3 covers 16 residues. Germline V gene data show CDR1 as LGHDT and CDR2 as YNNKEL (reference sequence).

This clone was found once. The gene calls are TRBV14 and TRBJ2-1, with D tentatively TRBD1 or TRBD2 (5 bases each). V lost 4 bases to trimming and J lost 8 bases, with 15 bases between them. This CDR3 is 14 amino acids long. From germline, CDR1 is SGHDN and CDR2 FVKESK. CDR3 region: CASSPGTPLDEQFF. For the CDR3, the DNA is TGTGCCAGCAGCCCCGGGACCCCCCTTGATGAGCAGTTCTTC.

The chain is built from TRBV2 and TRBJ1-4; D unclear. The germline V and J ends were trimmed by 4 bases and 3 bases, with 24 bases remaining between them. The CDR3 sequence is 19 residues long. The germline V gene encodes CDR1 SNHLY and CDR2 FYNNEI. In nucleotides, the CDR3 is TGTGCCAGCAGTGTAACGGTTGGGTCAGGTGGGCGATCTAATGAAAAACTGTTTTTT. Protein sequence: CASSVTVGSGGRSNEKLFF.

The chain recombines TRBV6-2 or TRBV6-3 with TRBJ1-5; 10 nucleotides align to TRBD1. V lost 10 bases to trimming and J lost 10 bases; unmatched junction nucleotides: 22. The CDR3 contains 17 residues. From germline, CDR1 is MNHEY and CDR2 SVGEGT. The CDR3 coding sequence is TGTGCCACCAGCCTACCCCACCCCGGGACAGGGGTATCTCCCCAGCATTTT. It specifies CATSLPHPGTGVSPQHF.

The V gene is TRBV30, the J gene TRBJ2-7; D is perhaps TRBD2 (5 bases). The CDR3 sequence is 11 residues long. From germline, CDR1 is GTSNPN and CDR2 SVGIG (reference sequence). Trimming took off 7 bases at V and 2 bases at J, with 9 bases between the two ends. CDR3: CAFRGTYEQYF. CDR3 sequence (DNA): TGTGCCTTCCGGGGTACCTACGAGCAGTACTTC.

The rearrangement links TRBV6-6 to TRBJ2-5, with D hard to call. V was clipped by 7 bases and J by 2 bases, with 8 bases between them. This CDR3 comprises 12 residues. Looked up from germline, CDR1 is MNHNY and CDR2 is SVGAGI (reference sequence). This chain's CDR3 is CASNRIQETQYF. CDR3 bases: TGTGCCAGCAACAGAATTCAAGAGACCCAGTACTTC.

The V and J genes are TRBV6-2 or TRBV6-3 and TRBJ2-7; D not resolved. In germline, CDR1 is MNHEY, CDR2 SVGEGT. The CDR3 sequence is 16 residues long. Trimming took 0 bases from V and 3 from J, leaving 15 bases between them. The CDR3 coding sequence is TGTGCCAGCAGTTACTCAGGGCTACGCCCCGGCTACGAGCAGTACTTC. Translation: CASSYSGLRPGYEQYF.

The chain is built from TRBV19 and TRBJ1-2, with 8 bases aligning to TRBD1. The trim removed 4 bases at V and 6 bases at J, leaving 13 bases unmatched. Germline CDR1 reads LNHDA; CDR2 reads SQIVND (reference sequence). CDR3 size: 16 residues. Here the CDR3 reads CASSTLTRGRRNGYTF. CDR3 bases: TGTGCCAGTAGTACCCTCACCAGGGGGCGCAGGAATGGCTACACCTTC.

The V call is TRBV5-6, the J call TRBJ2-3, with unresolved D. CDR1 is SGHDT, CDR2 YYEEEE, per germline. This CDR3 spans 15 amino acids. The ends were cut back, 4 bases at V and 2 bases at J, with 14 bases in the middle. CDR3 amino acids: CASSKSTRSTDTQYF. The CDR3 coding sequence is TGTGCCAGCAGCAAATCCACCCGATCCACAGATACGCAGTATTTT.

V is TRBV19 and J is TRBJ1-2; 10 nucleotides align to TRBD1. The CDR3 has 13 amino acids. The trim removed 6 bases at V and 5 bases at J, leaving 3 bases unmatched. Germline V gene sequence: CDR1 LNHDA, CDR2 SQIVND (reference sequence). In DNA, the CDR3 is TGTGCCAGTAGACCGGGACAGGGGTATGGCTACACCTTC. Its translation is CASRPGQGYGYTF.

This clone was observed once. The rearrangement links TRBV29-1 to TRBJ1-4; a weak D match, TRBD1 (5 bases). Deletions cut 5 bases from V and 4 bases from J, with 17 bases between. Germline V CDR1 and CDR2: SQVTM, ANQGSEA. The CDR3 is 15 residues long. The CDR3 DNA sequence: TGCAGCGTTACCGTTACACAGGAAGGTAATGAAAAACTGTTTTTT. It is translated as CSVTVTQEGNEKLFF. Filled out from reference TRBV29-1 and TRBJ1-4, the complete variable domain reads SAVISQKPSRDICQRGTSLTIQCQVDSQVTMMFWYRQQPGQSLTLIATANQGSEATYESGFVIDKFPISRPNLTFSTLTVSNMSPEDSSIYLCSVTVTQEGNEKLFFGSGTQLSVL.

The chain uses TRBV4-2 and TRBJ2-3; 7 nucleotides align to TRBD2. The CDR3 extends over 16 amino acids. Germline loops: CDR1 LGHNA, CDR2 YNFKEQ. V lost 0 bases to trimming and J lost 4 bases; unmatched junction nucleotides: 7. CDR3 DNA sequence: TGTGCCAGCAGCCAAGATGTAACGGGAGGCCCAGATACGCAGTATTTT. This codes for CASSQDVTGGPDTQYF.

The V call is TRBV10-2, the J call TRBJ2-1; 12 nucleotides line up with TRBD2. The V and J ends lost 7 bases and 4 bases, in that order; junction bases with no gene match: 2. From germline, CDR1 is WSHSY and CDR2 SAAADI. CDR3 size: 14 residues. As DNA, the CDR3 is TGCGCCAGCACGACTAGCGGGGGTTACAATGAGCAGTTCTTC. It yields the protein CASTTSGGYNEQFF.

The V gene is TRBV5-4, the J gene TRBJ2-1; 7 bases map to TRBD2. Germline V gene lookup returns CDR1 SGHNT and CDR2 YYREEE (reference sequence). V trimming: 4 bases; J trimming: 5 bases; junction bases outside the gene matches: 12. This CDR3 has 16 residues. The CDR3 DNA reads TGTGCCAGCAGCCCCTTGGGGGGGGTTTCCCACAATGAGCAGTTCTTC. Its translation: CASSPLGGVSHNEQFF.

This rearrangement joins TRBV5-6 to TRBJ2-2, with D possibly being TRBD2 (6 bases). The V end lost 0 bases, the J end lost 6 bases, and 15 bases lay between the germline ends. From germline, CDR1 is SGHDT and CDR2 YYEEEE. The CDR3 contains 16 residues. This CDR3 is CASSLGEGTYPGELFF. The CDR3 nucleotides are TGTGCCAGCAGCTTGGGAGAGGGGACTTATCCCGGGGAGCTGTTTTTT.

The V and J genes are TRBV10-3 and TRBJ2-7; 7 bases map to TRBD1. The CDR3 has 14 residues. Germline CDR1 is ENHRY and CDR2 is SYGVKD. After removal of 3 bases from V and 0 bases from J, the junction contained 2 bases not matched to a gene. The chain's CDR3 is CAISDDRDSYEQYF. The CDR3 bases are TGTGCCATCAGTGACGACAGGGACTCCTACGAGCAGTACTTC.

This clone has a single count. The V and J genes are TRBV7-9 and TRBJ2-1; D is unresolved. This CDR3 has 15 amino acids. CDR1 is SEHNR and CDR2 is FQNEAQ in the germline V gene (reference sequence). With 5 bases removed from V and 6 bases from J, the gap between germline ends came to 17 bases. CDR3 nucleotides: TGTGCCAGCAGCCAACCCGGTTTCGATCGCAATGAGCAGTTCTTC. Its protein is CASSQPGFDRNEQFF.

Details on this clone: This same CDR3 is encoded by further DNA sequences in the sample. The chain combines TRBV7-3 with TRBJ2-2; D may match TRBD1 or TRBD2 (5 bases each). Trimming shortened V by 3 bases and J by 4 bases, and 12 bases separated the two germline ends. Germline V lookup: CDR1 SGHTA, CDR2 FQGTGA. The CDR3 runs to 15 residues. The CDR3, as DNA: TGTGCCAGCAGCTTGTTTGGGGGTGGCACCGGGGAGCTGTTTTTT. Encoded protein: CASSLFGGGTGELFF.

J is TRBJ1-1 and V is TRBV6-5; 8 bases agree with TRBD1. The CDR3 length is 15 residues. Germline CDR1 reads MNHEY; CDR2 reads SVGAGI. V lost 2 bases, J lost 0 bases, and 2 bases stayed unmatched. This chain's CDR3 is CASSYKTGVNTEAFF. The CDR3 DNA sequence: TGTGCCAGCAGTTACAAGACAGGGGTGAACACTGAAGCTTTCTTT.

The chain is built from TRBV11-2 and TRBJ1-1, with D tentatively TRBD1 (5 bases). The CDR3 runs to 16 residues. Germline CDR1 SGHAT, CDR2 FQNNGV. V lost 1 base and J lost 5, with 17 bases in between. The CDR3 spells CASSLVRGRVGTEAFF. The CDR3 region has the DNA TGTGCCAGCAGCTTAGTCCGGGGCAGGGTGGGAACTGAAGCTTTCTTT.

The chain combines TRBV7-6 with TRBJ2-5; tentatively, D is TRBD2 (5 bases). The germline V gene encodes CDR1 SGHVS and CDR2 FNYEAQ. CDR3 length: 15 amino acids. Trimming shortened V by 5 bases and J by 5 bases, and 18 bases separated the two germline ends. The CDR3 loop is CASSLNRGAYETQYF. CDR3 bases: TGTGCCAGCAGCCTCAATCGGGGAGCGTATGAGACCCAGTACTTC.

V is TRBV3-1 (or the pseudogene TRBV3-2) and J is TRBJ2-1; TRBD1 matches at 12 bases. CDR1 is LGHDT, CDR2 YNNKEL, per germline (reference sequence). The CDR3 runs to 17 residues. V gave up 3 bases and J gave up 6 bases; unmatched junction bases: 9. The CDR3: CASSHFPGTGGPNEQFF. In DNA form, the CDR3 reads TGTGCCAGCAGCCATTTCCCCGGGACAGGGGGCCCCAATGAGCAGTTCTTC.

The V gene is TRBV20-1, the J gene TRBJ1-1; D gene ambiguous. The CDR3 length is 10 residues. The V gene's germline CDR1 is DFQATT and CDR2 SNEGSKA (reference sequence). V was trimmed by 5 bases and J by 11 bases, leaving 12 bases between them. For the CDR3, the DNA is TGCAGTGCTTGGGCAGATGACGCTTTCTTT. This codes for CSAWADDAFF.